The 15 T cell receptor beta chains listed next were all sequenced from one sample in a study of post-analysis software for immune sequencing data (dated by TCRdb to 2015 to 2017). Overall study results and their limits: Significantly higher frequencies in patients than in controls were found for five or six TRBV segments, including TRBV5-6, TRBV5-1 and TRBV20-1.

Their specific antigens are unknown. Library preparation used PCR. For sequencing, an Illumina HiSeq 2500 was employed. To reduce PCR and sequencing biases, unique molecular identifiers were incorporated into the TCR beta cDNA libraries. The raw public reads went through TCRdb reprocessing: fastp at Q25, MiXCR clone calling, in-frame beta chains kept. Identical CDR3 proteins give one entry, which carries the most common genes and DNA. This sample comprises some 690,000 distinct CDR3 sequences, roughly 27% of them detected only once. The ten biggest clones cover approximately 0.6% of the sample. Specimen: blood. Receptors originate from a girl aged 10 to 17 with multiple sclerosis.

This clonotype has at least ten counts. Written as DNA, the CDR3 is TGTGCCAGCAGCTTAGTGAGCTCACAGGGCTCATATGAGCAGTTCTTC. This gives the protein CASSLVSSQGSYEQFF. The chain uses TRBV7-2 and TRBJ2-1, with D tentatively TRBD1 (6 bases). Germline CDR1 and CDR2: SGHTA and FQGNSA. The CDR3 extends over 16 amino acids. V was pared by 1 base and J by 8 bases, with 18 bases between.

This clonotype was detected a few times. V usage is TRBV20-1 and J usage is TRBJ2-1; TRBD2 might be the D (6 bases). V was clipped by 5 bases and J by 5 bases, with 13 bases between them. This CDR3 is built from 13 residues. Germline V gives CDR1 DFQATT, CDR2 SNEGSKA (reference sequence). The CDR3 spells CSAGWVADNEQFF. The CDR3, as DNA: TGCAGTGCTGGGTGGGTAGCGGACAATGAGCAGTTCTTC.

This clonotype came up a few times. The chain employs TRBV12-3 or TRBV12-4 and TRBJ2-5, with D hard to call. With 2 bases removed from V and 5 bases from J, the gap between germline ends came to 9 bases. The CDR3 totals 13 residues. The CDR3 sequence: CASSLMGYETQYF. The CDR3 region has the DNA TGTGCCAGCAGTTTAATGGGATATGAGACCCAGTACTTC.

The chain employs TRBV10-2 and TRBJ1-2; 7 bases map to TRBD1. CDR1 WSHSY and CDR2 SAAADI come from the germline V gene. V shed 7 bases and J 6 bases; nucleotides not matched to a gene: 5. This CDR3 contains 12 residues. The CDR3 protein is CASNTGTDGYTF. The CDR3 DNA is TGCGCCAGCAATACCGGGACAGATGGCTACACCTTC.

This clonotype turned up a few times. The chain links TRBV19 to TRBJ2-3, with D hard to call. CDR1 and CDR2 from the germline V gene are LNHDA and SQIVND (reference sequence). This CDR3 contains 13 residues. Trimming left V 4 bases short and J 2 bases short, with 7 bases between. CDR3 coding DNA: TGTGCCAGTAGTACAGGCCTCACAGATACGCAGTATTTT. Translating gives CASSTGLTDTQYF. Based on the CDR3 plus reference TRBV19 and TRBJ2-3, the full variable domain is DGGITQSPKYLFRKEGQNVTLSCEQNLNHDAMYWYRQDPGQGLRLIYYSQIVNDFQKGDIAEGYSVSREKKESFPLTVTSAQKNPTAFYLCASSTGLTDTQYFGPGTRLTVL.

This clonotype has only a few counts. The chain employs TRBV20-1 and TRBJ2-4; weak D call: TRBD2 (6 bases). Trimming removed 4 bases from V and 1 base from J, with 17 bases in between. The germline V gene encodes CDR1 DFQATT and CDR2 SNEGSKA (reference sequence). The CDR3 consists of 16 residues. CDR3 bases: TGCAGTGCTACTAGCCAGGTGGGGAGGGCCAAAAACATTCAGTACTTC. It codes for CSATSQVGRAKNIQYF.

This clonotype was picked up a small number of times. The rearrangement joins TRBV5-1 to TRBJ2-1; a weak D match, TRBD1 (6 bases). Germline lookup yields CDR1 SGHRS and CDR2 YFSETQ. The CDR3 is made up of 12 amino acids. Trimming cost V 4 bases and J 10 bases, with 12 bases left between them. In DNA form, the CDR3 reads TGCGCCAGCAGCCCAACAGGGTTGGAGCAGTTCTTC. Translating gives CASSPTGLEQFF.

This clonotype appeared a few times. The rearrangement links TRBV6-1 to TRBJ1-4; D unclear. The ends were cut back, 10 bases at V and 5 bases at J, with 14 bases in the middle. This CDR3 is built from 13 residues. CDR1 is MNHNS, CDR2 SASEGT, per germline. This CDR3 is CATRAGDNEKLFF. The CDR3 DNA sequence: TGTGCCACCCGGGCGGGTGACAATGAAAAACTGTTTTTT.

This clonotype was seen more than once but under ten times. The rearrangement joins TRBV28 to TRBJ2-1; a weak D match, TRBD2 (5 bases). Germline V gene lookup returns CDR1 MDHEN and CDR2 SYDVKM. The CDR3 has 16 amino acids. The V and J ends lost 8 bases and 4 bases respectively, with 21 bases between them. The chain's CDR3 is CASDDLSGGLYNEQFF. CDR3 coding DNA: TGTGCCAGCGACGATCTATCCGGAGGCTTATACAATGAGCAGTTCTTC.

The chain carries TRBV20-1 and TRBJ2-7; D tentatively fits TRBD1 or TRBD2 (5 bases each). The CDR3 contains 16 residues. Looked up from germline, CDR1 is DFQATT and CDR2 is SNEGSKA (reference sequence). V was shortened by 5 bases and J by 0 bases, with 20 bases between the two germline ends. CDR3 in amino acids: CSALEQAGGHSYEQYF. CDR3 coding DNA: TGCAGTGCTTTGGAACAGGCAGGAGGTCACTCCTACGAGCAGTACTTC.

The chain is built from TRBV29-1 and TRBJ2-5, with 7 bases identical to TRBD1. The CDR3 is made up of 12 amino acids. Germline values: CDR1 SQVTM, CDR2 ANQGSEA. V trimming: 7 bases; J trimming: 2 bases; junction bases outside the gene matches: 4. CDR3 in amino acids: CSGGQPQETQYF. DNA of the CDR3: TGCAGCGGGGGACAGCCTCAAGAGACCCAGTACTTC.

This clonotype was counted between two and nine times. This sequence joins TRBV7-2 and TRBJ1-2, with D uncertain. The CDR3 loop spans 12 amino acids. V gave up 1 base and J gave up 8 bases, with 8 bases separating them. Germline CDR1 reads SGHTA; CDR2 reads FQGNSA. In DNA, the CDR3 is TGTGCCAGCAGCTTAGTCGTAAGAGGCTACACCTTC. Amino acids: CASSLVVRGYTF.

The gene calls are TRBV20-1 and TRBJ1-5; TRBD1 aligns across 7 bases. Germline lookup yields CDR1 DFQATT and CDR2 SNEGSKA (reference sequence). Trimming took 6 bases from V and 0 from J; bases not matched to a gene: 11. This CDR3 region has 16 residues. CDR3 DNA: TGCAGTGCCCCAGAGACAGGGTTTAATAGCAATCAGCCCCAGCATTTT. Amino acid sequence: CSAPETGFNSNQPQHF.

This clonotype was observed once. The CDR3 protein is CSAHRDRGHGELFF. DNA of the CDR3: TGCAGTGCGCACCGGGACAGGGGTCACGGGGAGCTGTTTTTT. V is TRBV20-1 and J is TRBJ2-2; 10 nucleotides agree with TRBD1. Germline values: CDR1 DFQATT, CDR2 SNEGSKA (reference sequence). V lost 6 bases and J lost 7; bases outside the gene matches: 8. This CDR3 comprises 14 residues.

This clonotype occurred a few times. The chain joins TRBV20-1 to TRBJ2-3; D may be TRBD1 (6 bases). CDR1 DFQATT and CDR2 SNEGSKA come from the germline V gene (reference sequence). The V and J ends lost 5 bases and 1 base respectively, with 16 bases between them. This CDR3 has 15 amino acids. CDR3 sequence (DNA): TGCAGTGCTCCCAATTCCGGACAGCGCACAGATACGCAGTATTTT. This sequence encodes CSAPNSGQRTDTQYF.